The following is a T cell receptor (beta chain) sequence with its context. Its antigen has not been determined. One base away there is no much larger clone; base qualities are not given. The Qiagen DNeasy kit was used to extract genomic DNA both from unsorted PBMCs and from the negatively selected CD4+ and CD8+ fractions. TCR beta CDR3 regions were subjected to amplification by immunoSEQ multiplex PCR with primers that anneal to V and J segments. A synthetic immune receptor repertoire was used to minimize amplification bias, and any residual bias was removed computationally once sequencing was done. Regarding the original processing steps: Custom Python scripts were used to quantify repertoire diversity as the Shannon entropy index. Unsorted, CD4+ and CD8+ repertoires were analyzed separately, except in combined analyses where CD4+ and CD8+ sequences were merged in silico. A clone counted as expanded when the clone's frequency after treatment rose at least 2-fold relative to C1D1, and clones undetected at baseline were given a pseudocount of 0.5. Singleton clones were defined as clones with 0 or 1 copy at C1D1, and non-singleton clones were defined as clones with 2 or more copies. Clones expanded in unsorted samples were annotated as CD4+, CD8+ or unknown by matching protein sequences in sorted samples from the same patient. Wilcoxon tests on paired samples were used to test changes in diversity from C1D1 to C4D1. TCRdb carries this immuneACCESS record with in-frame sequences only. Its versions omit some clonotypes, under half of them owing to an unresolved V gene in the studies checked, with the rest unexplained. That table furnishes V, J and clone size, whereas the DNA furnished D and trimming. Recorded for this sample are 20,000 to 30,000 clones; about 88% of them occurred a single time. The ten largest clonotypes hold 6.2% of the sample.

Read against the paper, the sample's time point label means: cycle 4 day 1 (C4D1), after 5 to 7 weeks of nivolumab. All trial patients had relapsed after autologous stem cell transplantation, with cohorts A, B and C differing in prior brentuximab vedotin exposure. The trial cohort was composed of 56 patients with relapsed/refractory classical Hodgkin lymphoma, for whom complete response, partial response or progressive disease was recorded as best overall response. Single-agent nivolumab was administered to trial patients in the multi-cohort phase II CheckMate 205 trial. An independent review committee assessed best overall response using the 2007 International Working Group response criteria. Trial PBMCs were collected just before the start of nivolumab (C1D1) and during therapy at cycle 2 day 1 and cycle 4 day 1. Peripheral blood was collected in 8 mL Vacutainer Cell Preparation Tubes, from which PBMCs were isolated by centrifugation and then cryopreserved.

This sample was taken from a study of PD-1 blockade in classical Hodgkin lymphoma (dated by TCRdb to the early 2020s). Looking at the study overall: Nivolumab dosing was 3 mg/kg intravenously every 2 weeks, continuing until either disease progression or unacceptable toxicity. A peripheral blood immune signature of response to PD-1 blockade in classical Hodgkin lymphoma was defined using TCR beta sequencing and CyTOF. Study-wide findings and limitations: Baseline diversity similar to that of newly diagnosed patients was observed in trial patients achieving complete response, whereas significantly lower diversity was observed in partial responders and progressors. Only a single clinical trial cohort was studied, and what caused the repertoire differences, possibly disease activity or prior therapy, remained undefined. Baseline TCR diversity was reported to be lower in newly diagnosed patients than in healthy donors, and even lower in relapsed/refractory patients. Lower diversity was observed in patients in whom nivolumab was started less than 1 year after ASCT, and these patients were excluded from later analyses so that confounding by immune reconstitution would be avoided. A significant rise by C4D1 was seen in CD4+ but not CD8+ TCR diversity (p=0.0027 vs p=0.16), with the rise being most apparent in complete responders (p=0.02).

The starting material was peripheral blood mononuclear cells (PBMCs), obtained before the fourth cycle of nivolumab. The receptor was derived from a human donor with classical Hodgkin lymphoma.

DNA sequence: TGTGCCACCAGCAGAGCCCTAAGGAGCTCCTACGAGCAGTACTTC. Its protein is CATSRALRSSYEQYF. The rearrangement combines TRBV15 with TRBJ2-7; the D gene assignment is ambiguous. V is shortened by 1 base, J by 0 bases, and the region joining them spans 10 bases. Per the germline V gene (reference sequence), LNHNV is the CDR1 and YYDKDF is the CDR2. CDR3 length: 15 amino acids, cysteine to phenylalanine. Solely the CDR3 DNA is kept, with 45 bases framed from the first base.